The next 21 T cell receptor beta chains were all read from a single sample in a study of T cells expressing NK-cell markers. For each CDR3 protein, TCRdb gives one entry from its re-call of the 5' RACE reads, without DNA. Its clone listing holds 150,000 to 160,000 distinct CDR3 sequences. Source material: blood T cells: a sorted CD56 or NKG2C T cell subset, CD4+ or CD8+ T cells, or bulk PBMC T cells (not recorded which). These receptors all come from a woman aged 45-65 years in good health.

The chain carries TRBV20-1 and TRBJ2-7. From germline, CDR1 is DFQATT and CDR2 SNEGSKA (reference sequence). CDR3 length: 12 residues. The CDR3 protein is CSVQEGFHEQYF.

The chain carries TRBV20-1 and TRBJ2-3; TCRdb indicates TRBD2, and absent DNA this call remains unverified. The length of the CDR3 is 16 residues. Germline CDR1 is DFQATT and CDR2 is SNEGSKA (reference sequence). CDR3 amino acids: CSARLRTSGSGDTQYF.

The V and J genes are TRBV4-1 and TRBJ2-5; TCRdb designates TRBD2, a call that cannot be tested without DNA. Germline V lookup: CDR1 MGHRA, CDR2 YSYEKL. CDR3 length equals 13 residues. The CDR3 region is CASSQVLGETQYF.

The J gene is TRBJ2-2, the V gene TRBV6-5; the TCRdb call, TRBD1, lacks DNA for checking. This CDR3 is built from 14 residues. Germline lookup yields CDR1 MNHEY and CDR2 SVGAGI. CDR3 loop: CASSPANLEGELFF.

The V call is TRBV2, the J call TRBJ1-5; TCRdb selects TRBD1, and the lack of DNA leaves this call unchecked. CDR1 is SNHLY, CDR2 FYNNEI, per germline. The length of the CDR3 is 16 residues. CDR3 in amino acids: CASSEVGAPSNQPQHF.

The CDR3: CSATYLQGTYGYTF. The chain recombines TRBV20-1 with TRBJ1-2; TCRdb outputs TRBD1, but without DNA this stays unchecked. There are 14 residues in the CDR3. In germline, CDR1 is DFQATT, CDR2 SNEGSKA (reference sequence).

J is TRBJ1-1 and V is TRBV27; the D call from TCRdb, TRBD1, cannot be confirmed without DNA. Germline V lookup: CDR1 MNHEY, CDR2 SMNVEV (reference sequence). This CDR3 region has 14 residues. The chain's CDR3 is CASRLRGGGTEAFF.

This sequence joins TRBV29-1 and TRBJ1-2; TCRdb outputs TRBD1, but without DNA this stays unchecked. There are 12 residues in the CDR3. The germline CDR1 and CDR2 sequences are SQVTM and ANQGSEA. CDR3 protein: CSVGRGDYGYTF.

This rearrangement joins TRBV25-1 to TRBJ1-2; TCRdb's D call of TRBD1 is untestable without DNA. This CDR3 is built from 13 residues. Germline values: CDR1 MGHDK, CDR2 SYGVNS. This chain's CDR3 is CASSDRGIYGYTF.

This rearrangement joins TRBV12-3 or TRBV12-4 to TRBJ2-3; the D call from TCRdb, TRBD2, cannot be confirmed without DNA. The CDR3 totals 15 residues. CDR3 region: CASSSPREGLDTQYF.

The gene calls are TRBV5-4 and TRBJ2-1; the D call of TRBD2 rests on TCRdb alone, since no DNA is present to check it. Germline loops: CDR1 SGHNT, CDR2 YYREEE (reference sequence). The CDR3 runs 15 residues. The CDR3 here is CASSPLAGVNNEQFF.

The chain combines TRBV4-1 with TRBJ2-1; there is no DNA to check the TCRdb D call of TRBD1. Germline loops: CDR1 MGHRA, CDR2 YSYEKL. The CDR3 loop spans 15 amino acids. The CDR3 spells CASSQGQGYYNEQFF.

This chain uses TRBV12-3 or TRBV12-4 with TRBJ1-5; TCRdb returns TRBD1, unconfirmable since there is no DNA. There are 15 residues in the CDR3. CDR3 protein: CVSSHRQGASQPQHF.

The chain recombines TRBV4-1 with TRBJ2-3. The CDR3 is 15 residues long. Germline V lookup: CDR1 MGHRA, CDR2 YSYEKL. The CDR3 sequence: CASRTGVVGTDTQYF.

The V gene is TRBV5-6, the J gene TRBJ2-1. The CDR3 covers 15 residues. Germline lookup yields CDR1 SGHDT and CDR2 YYEEEE. CDR3 protein: CASSPTGSSYNEQFF.

The genes are TRBV14 and TRBJ2-5; TCRdb selects TRBD2, and the lack of DNA leaves this call unchecked. This CDR3 region has 22 residues. Germline loops: CDR1 SGHDN, CDR2 FVKESK. CDR3 sequence reads: CASSRVRFPRKLGSGSRETQYF. The full variable domain, in which reference TRBV14 and TRBJ2-5 provide the parts outside the CDR3, is EAGVTQFPSHSVIEKGQTVTLRCDPISGHDNLYWYRRVMGKEIKFLLHFVKESKQDESGMPNNRFLAERTGGTYSTLKVQPAELEDSGVYFCASSRVRFPRKLGSGSRETQYFGPGTRLLVL.

This chain links TRBV7-8 with TRBJ2-2. Germline V gives CDR1 SGHVS, CDR2 FQNEAQ. The CDR3 extends over 16 amino acids. The CDR3 sequence is CASSSDRGRNTGELFF. Using reference TRBV7-8 and TRBJ2-2 for the parts outside the CDR3, the full variable domain is GAGVSQSPRYKVAKRGQDVALRCDPISGHVSLFWYQQALGQGPEFLTYFQNEAQLDKSGLPSDRFFAERPEGSVSTLKIQRTQQEDSAVYLCASSSDRGRNTGELFFGEGSRLTVL.

This chain uses TRBV24-1 with TRBJ2-1; TCRdb's D call, TRBD2, is unchecked because there is no DNA. CDR1 and CDR2 (germline): KGHDR, SFDVKD. The CDR3 runs to 17 residues. CDR3 residues: CATSDWTSGGSYNEQFF.

The chain links TRBV5-6 to TRBJ1-5; TCRdb's D call of TRBD1 is untestable without DNA. This CDR3 contains 15 residues. Germline values: CDR1 SGHDT, CDR2 YYEEEE. The CDR3 loop is CASRKTGQSNQPQHF.

This chain links TRBV6-1 with TRBJ1-1; TCRdb names TRBD1, which stays unverified in the absence of DNA. Germline V gene data show CDR1 as MNHNS and CDR2 as SASEGT. The CDR3 extends over 13 amino acids. CDR3 sequence reads: CASIQAGGTEAFF.

This chain links TRBV2 with TRBJ2-3; with no DNA, the TCRdb D assignment of TRBD2 cannot be verified. This CDR3 region has 19 residues. In germline, CDR1 is SNHLY, CDR2 FYNNEI. This CDR3 reads CASTLIRGSGRANTDTQYF.